A single sample gave rise to the 13 T cell receptor beta chains below, sequenced in a study of tumor-infiltrating lymphocytes in primary liver carcinoma. Germline DNA was also extracted, and blood RNA derived from unsorted whole blood. The input was around 0.5 ug total RNA; TCR beta cDNA was made from it with a constant-region primer. Three rounds of nested multiplex PCR with slightly modified ARM-PCR produced TCR beta libraries. The opening two PCR rounds, about 10 cycles each, paired TRBV1-TRBV30 forward primers with a C-beta reverse primer. In TCRdb, the multiplex PCR reads were re-called with MiXCR into one record per CDR3 protein. The sample consists of about 200,000 distinct CDR3 sequences, less than 75% of them appearing once. What was sequenced was peripheral blood. The origin of the receptors is a woman aged 60-75 years with primary liver carcinoma and hepatitis B virus infection.

A word on this clonotype: At one end, the junction sequence differs from germline, possibly due to a read error. The chain recombines TRBV11-2 with TRBJ1-1; tentatively, D is TRBD1 (5 bases). The germline V gene encodes CDR1 SGHAT and CDR2 FQNNGV. This CDR3 spans 14 amino acids. Written as DNA, the CDR3 is TGTTCCAGCACTCGTGGGGGGGAGAGCACTGAAGCTTTCTTT. Translated, it gives CSSTRGGESTEAFF.

The rearrangement links TRBV9 to TRBJ2-3; 11 bases fit TRBD2. The CDR3 is made up of 15 amino acids. The germline V gene has CDR1 SGDLS and CDR2 YYNGEE. Trimming removed 3 bases from V and 2 bases from J; junction bases left unmatched: 2. CDR3 sequence: CASSDSGGATDTQYF. For the CDR3, the DNA is TGTGCCAGCAGCGATAGCGGGGGGGCCACAGATACGCAGTATTTT.

In its sample, this clonotype was seen a few times. The chain is built from TRBV5-1 and TRBJ1-2; D is undetermined. The CDR3 totals 14 residues. The V gene lost 0 bases and the J gene lost 4 bases, with 10 bases spanning the gap. From germline, CDR1 is SGHRS and CDR2 YFSETQ. The CDR3 DNA is TGCGCCAGCAGCTTGGAGGTCCAGGCCTATGGCTACACCTTC. Translated, it gives CASSLEVQAYGYTF.

The table lists this clonotype with a count of one. V gene TRBV28 combines with J gene TRBJ2-7, with D possibly being TRBD1 (6 bases). This CDR3 comprises 14 residues. Germline CDR1 MDHEN, CDR2 SYDVKM. The V gene lost 7 bases and the J gene lost 2 bases, with 15 bases spanning the gap. CDR3 loop: CASILGAGAYEQYF. The CDR3 nucleotides read TGTGCCAGCATCCTGGGGGCTGGCGCCTACGAGCAGTACTTC.

The chain couples TRBV18 to TRBJ2-7; 7 bases match TRBD2. Germline V gives CDR1 KGHSH, CDR2 LQKENI. With V trimmed by 0 bases and J by 4 bases, 6 bases remained unmatched. This CDR3 region has 15 residues. CDR3 nucleotide sequence: TGTGCCAGCTCACCACCCCTAGCGGAGGGGTACGAGCAGTACTTC. Translation: CASSPPLAEGYEQYF.

In regard to this clonotype: The missing conserved phenylalanine or tryptophan at the end of this CDR3 makes a read error likely. J is TRBJ2-3 and V is TRBV6-5; possible D gene TRBD1, 5 bases. From germline, CDR1 is MNHEY and CDR2 SVGAGI. The CDR3 length is 14 residues. In nucleotides, the CDR3 is TGCGCCAGCACTTTAGGGGTTACTCAAGATACGCAGTATTTG. Translated: CASTLGVTQDTQYL.

The gene calls are TRBV9 and TRBJ1-1; D gene uncertain. V lost 0 bases and J lost 4, with 13 bases in between. CDR3 length: 15 amino acids. Germline V gene lookup returns CDR1 SGDLS and CDR2 YYNGEE. The CDR3 sequence is CASSVESAFSTEAFF. The CDR3 DNA sequence: TGTGCCAGCAGCGTAGAGAGTGCCTTTAGCACTGAAGCTTTCTTT.

A few counts support this clonotype. The genes are TRBV7-3 and TRBJ2-7; D is perhaps TRBD1 (6 bases). The CDR3 contains 14 residues. Germline CDR1 reads SGHTA; CDR2 reads FQGTGA. Trimming cost V 5 bases and J 4 bases, with 15 bases left between them. The CDR3 is CASSPAPGVYEQYF. The CDR3 DNA sequence: TGTGCCAGCAGCCCCGCCCCAGGGGTATACGAGCAGTACTTC.

A single count supports this clonotype. A much larger clone differs from this one at a single base, so this may be a read error. The gene calls are TRBV6-2 or TRBV6-3 and TRBJ2-7; 8 bases are a match to TRBD1. CDR1 MNHEY and CDR2 SVGEGT come from the germline V gene. The CDR3 covers 14 residues. The trim removed 2 bases at V and 8 bases at J, leaving 8 bases unmatched. Here the CDR3 DNA reads TGTGCCAGCAGTTACCCGGGACAGGCTTACAAGCAGTACTTC. This encodes CASSYPGQAYKQYF.

This chain links TRBV29-1 with TRBJ2-3; D is ambiguous. V was clipped by 6 bases and J by 4 bases, with 11 bases between them. Germline lookup yields CDR1 SQVTM and CDR2 ANQGSEA. The CDR3 sequence is 12 residues long. In DNA, the CDR3 is TGCAGCGTCGTGTGTGGGGCAGATACGCAGTATTTT. It codes for CSVVCGADTQYF.

In regard to this clonotype: One base away lies a much larger clone, so this may be a sequencing read error. CDR3 residues: CASSLGLAGEYEQSF. CDR3 DNA: TGTGCCAGCAGCTTGGGACTAGCGGGAGAGTATGAGCAGTCCTTC. This chain uses TRBV5-5 with TRBJ2-1; 12 bases map to TRBD2. Germline CDR1 and CDR2: SGHKS and YYEKEE (reference sequence). This CDR3 has 15 amino acids.

About this clonotype itself: An end of the junction does not agree with germline; a read error may underlie this. The chain combines TRBV12-3 or TRBV12-4 with TRBJ2-2; no reliable D call. The CDR3 covers 11 residues. The DNA for the CDR3 is TGTGCCGGCAGTTTATCCGGGGAGCTGTTTTTT. Translating it yields CAGSLSGELFF.

A note on this clonotype: The junction departs from the called germline gene at one end, perhaps through a read error. This sequence joins TRBV11-1 and TRBJ1-1, with D maybe TRBD1 (5 bases). The germline V gene has CDR1 SGHAT and CDR2 FQDESV (reference sequence). This CDR3 comprises 15 residues. The CDR3 spells CASSPLGGMNTVAFF. CDR3 nucleotides: TGTGCCAGCAGCCCACTCGGGGGTATGAACACTGTAGCTTTCTTT. Complete variable domain (other parts from reference TRBV11-1 and TRBJ1-1): EAEVAQSPRYKITEKSQAVAFWCDPISGHATLYWYRQILGQGPELLVQFQDESVVDDSQLPKDRFSAERLKGVDSTLKIQPAELGDSAMYLCASSPLGGMNTVAFFGQGTRLTVV.